A selection of T cell receptor beta chains follows, all from one sample in a study of blood T cell repertoires in COVID-19. The table came from immunoSEQ multiplex PCR; TCRdb's copy has only in-frame clones and leaves some out. The sample yields 150,000 to 170,000 clones, roughly four fifths seen once. Sequencing used peripheral blood. The receptors were sampled from a woman in her sixties with COVID-19, enrolled during active disease. The CDR3 runs from the conserved cysteine through the conserved F or W. The order of the fields is V gene, clone size, D gene, J gene, CDR3 protein, CDR3 DNA. The D gene is left open where the match is weak. Some rows mark clone size as missing; the rest say once, few, many or name a class of expanded clone.

v_call: TRBV18; clone_size: few; d_call: TRBD1; j_call: TRBJ1-5; cdr3_aa: CASSLKQGLGQPQHF; cdr3_nt: TGTGCCAGCTCACTAAAACAGGGGCTTGGGCAGCCCCAGCATTTT
v_call: TRBV5-1; clone_size: .; d_call: .; j_call: TRBJ1-2; cdr3_aa: CASSTVGGPDYGYTF; cdr3_nt: TGCGCCAGCAGCACGGTCGGGGGGCCAGACTATGGCTACACCTTC
v_call: TRBV25-1; clone_size: .; d_call: .; j_call: TRBJ1-1; cdr3_aa: CASSAFAGQLNTEAFF; cdr3_nt: TGTGCCAGCAGTGCCTTTGCTGGACAGTTGAACACTGAAGCTTTCTTT
v_call: TRBV11-2; clone_size: once; d_call: .; j_call: TRBJ1-1; cdr3_aa: CASSIGQHSLTAEAFF; cdr3_nt: TGTGCCAGCAGCATAGGACAGCACTCTTTAACGGCTGAAGCTTTCTTT
v_call: TRBV9; clone_size: .; d_call: TRBD1; j_call: TRBJ2-5; cdr3_aa: CASSAVPGQQEPQYF; cdr3_nt: TGTGCCAGCAGCGCTGTCCCGGGACAGCAAGAGCCCCAGTACTTC
v_call: TRBV3-1/TRBV3-2; clone_size: .; d_call: .; j_call: TRBJ2-3; cdr3_aa: CASSLDSSSTDTQYF; cdr3_nt: TGTGCCAGCAGCCTGGACAGTTCTAGCACAGATACGCAGTATTTT
v_call: TRBV5-1; clone_size: .; d_call: .; j_call: TRBJ2-6; cdr3_aa: CASSRAGTGANVLTF; cdr3_nt: TGCGCCAGCAGCCGCGCAGGGACTGGGGCCAACGTCCTGACTTTC
v_call: TRBV20-1; clone_size: .; d_call: .; j_call: TRBJ2-3; cdr3_aa: CSASPLVDTQYF; cdr3_nt: TGCAGTGCTAGTCCTCTAGTAGATACGCAGTATTTT
v_call: TRBV5-1; clone_size: .; d_call: .; j_call: TRBJ2-3; cdr3_aa: CASSFPSTDTQYF; cdr3_nt: TGCGCCAGCAGCTTCCCTAGCACAGATACGCAGTATTTT
v_call: TRBV9; clone_size: .; d_call: .; j_call: TRBJ2-3; cdr3_aa: CASSPRVRADTQYF; cdr3_nt: TGTGCCAGCAGCCCCCGAGTCCGGGCAGATACGCAGTATTTT